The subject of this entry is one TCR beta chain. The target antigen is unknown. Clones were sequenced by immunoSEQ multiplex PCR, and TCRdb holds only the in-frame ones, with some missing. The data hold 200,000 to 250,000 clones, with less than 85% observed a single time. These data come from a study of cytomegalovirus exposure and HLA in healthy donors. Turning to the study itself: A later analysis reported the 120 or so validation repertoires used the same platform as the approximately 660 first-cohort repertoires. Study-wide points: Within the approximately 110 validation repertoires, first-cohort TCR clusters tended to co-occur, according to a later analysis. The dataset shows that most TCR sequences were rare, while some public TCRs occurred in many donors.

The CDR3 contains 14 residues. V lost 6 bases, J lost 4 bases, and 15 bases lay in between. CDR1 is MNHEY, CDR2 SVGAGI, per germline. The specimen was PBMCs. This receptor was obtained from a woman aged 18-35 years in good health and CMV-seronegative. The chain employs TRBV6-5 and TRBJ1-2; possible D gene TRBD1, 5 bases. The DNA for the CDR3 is TGTGCCAGCAGCCTTACGCAGGGAGGCTATGGCTACACCTTC. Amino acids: CASSLTQGGYGYTF.